A single sample gave rise to the 27 T cell receptor beta chains below, sequenced in a study of blood T cell repertoires in COVID-19. Sequencing was performed with immunoSEQ multiplex PCR; in TCRdb, only in-frame clones are kept and a portion is missing. The table has 150,000 to 250,000 clones, approximately 80% seen once. The sample was PBMCs or T cells enriched from blood (not recorded which). The receptor source for this set is a man aged 40-49 years who had recovered from COVID-19.

The chain links TRBV7-3 to TRBJ2-7, with D perhaps TRBD1 (6 bases). Germline values: CDR1 SGHTA, CDR2 FQGTGA. Deletions cut 6 bases from V and 2 bases from J, with 17 bases between. This CDR3 region has 15 residues. The CDR3 DNA is TGTGCCAGCAGTCTTTTTAACAGGGAAACCTACGAGCAGTACGTC. Residues: CASSLFNRETYEQYV.

This rearrangement joins TRBV5-1 to TRBJ2-6; D is ambiguous. V lost 4 bases and J 4 bases, leaving 18 bases between the germline ends. CDR3 length equals 17 residues. Per germline, CDR1 SGHRS and CDR2 YFSETQ. The CDR3 protein is CASSTSSGLIGANVLTF. CDR3 in DNA: TGCGCCAGCAGCACAAGTTCAGGATTGATAGGGGCCAACGTCCTGACTTTC.

The chain has TRBV5-4 and TRBJ2-7, with 11 bases matching TRBD2. The CDR3 extends over 16 amino acids. Germline V gene lookup returns CDR1 SGHNT and CDR2 YYREEE (reference sequence). J was trimmed by 0 bases and V by 3 bases; bases with no gene match: 5. In DNA form, the CDR3 reads TGTGCCAGCAGCTCGGGACTAGCGGTTAGCTCCTACGAGCAGTACTTC. Protein sequence: CASSSGLAVSSYEQYF.

This clone has just a few counts. The J gene is TRBJ2-1, the V gene TRBV9; TRBD1 agrees at 7 bases. Germline lookup yields CDR1 SGDLS and CDR2 YYNGEE. The CDR3 has 15 amino acids. J gave up 2 bases and V 2 bases, and 4 bases lay outside the gene matches. The chain's CDR3 is CASSVTGSPYNEQFF. DNA of the CDR3: TGTGCCAGCAGCGTGACAGGGTCACCCTACAATGAGCAGTTCTTC.

This chain connects TRBV12-2 to TRBJ2-2; the table gives TRBD1 as D, unverified against the DNA. TRBV12-2 is a recognized pseudogene. The CDR3 is 16 residues long. The CDR3: CASRQTRGRDTGELFF. The CDR3 coding sequence is TGTGCAAGTCGCCAAACCAGGGGGCGTGACACCGGGGAGCTGTTTTTT.

The chain couples TRBV5-6 to TRBJ1-1; TRBD1 is a possible D gene (5 bases). CDR3 length: 12 residues. Germline lookup yields CDR1 SGHDT and CDR2 YYEEEE. Between the trimmed V and J ends, which lost 4 bases and 6 bases, there was a span of 10 bases. DNA for the CDR3: TGTGCCAGCAGCCCTACAGGTTCTGAAGCTTTCTTT. It yields the protein CASSPTGSEAFF.

V and J are TRBV3-1 (or the pseudogene TRBV3-2) and TRBJ1-2; the D gene is possibly TRBD1 (6 bases). Germline loops: CDR1 LGHDT, CDR2 YNNKEL (reference sequence). CDR3 length: 13 residues. The ends were cut back, 5 bases at V and 8 bases at J, with 15 bases in the middle. CDR3: CASSYTGRGGYTF. The CDR3 nucleotides are TGTGCCAGCAGCTACACAGGGCGAGGAGGCTACACCTTC.

The chain combines TRBV24-1 with TRBJ2-3; 9 bases agree with TRBD1. The V and J ends lost 8 bases and 7 bases, in that order; junction bases with no gene match: 6. CDR1 is KGHDR and CDR2 is SFDVKD in the germline V gene. The CDR3 loop spans 13 amino acids. CDR3 protein: CATTGTGQNTQYF. The CDR3 nucleotides are TGTGCCACCACTGGGACAGGGCAGAATACGCAGTATTTT.

This chain joins TRBV19 and TRBJ2-5, with D perhaps TRBD2 (5 bases). Germline CDR1 reads LNHDA; CDR2 reads SQIVND (reference sequence). V was pared by 10 bases and J by 7 bases, with 16 bases between. This CDR3 has 12 amino acids. CDR3 coding DNA: TGTGCCAACAAGTCCGGGGTCGGGACCCAGTACTTC. Its protein is CANKSGVGTQYF. The whole variable domain, remainder taken from reference TRBV19 and TRBJ2-5, is DGGITQSPKYLFRKEGQNVTLSCEQNLNHDAMYWYRQDPGQGLRLIYYSQIVNDFQKGDIAEGYSVSREKKESFPLTVTSAQKNPTAFYLCANKSGVGTQYFGPGTRLLVL.

This chain links TRBV19 with TRBJ2-1; D possibly corresponds to TRBD2 (5 bases). This CDR3 is built from 13 residues. Trimming cost V 7 bases and J 6 bases, with 13 bases left between them. Per germline, CDR1 LNHDA and CDR2 SQIVND (reference sequence). CDR3 residues: CASKNGNFNEQFF. The CDR3 DNA sequence: TGTGCCAGTAAAAACGGGAATTTCAATGAGCAGTTCTTC.

The chain joins TRBV6-4 to TRBJ1-1, with D tentatively TRBD1 (5 bases). The CDR3 covers 17 residues. V shed 2 bases and J shed 1 base, with 17 bases lying between them. Germline lookup yields CDR1 MRHNA and CDR2 SNTAGT. CDR3 DNA sequence: TGTGCCAGCAGTGACCCGGGGGAGGTGCCACAGAACACTGAAGCTTTCTTT. Its translation is CASSDPGEVPQNTEAFF.

V usage is TRBV9 and J usage is TRBJ2-3; D unresolved. The CDR3 loop spans 15 amino acids. Germline loops: CDR1 SGDLS, CDR2 YYNGEE. The germline V and J ends were trimmed by 4 bases and 6 bases, with 18 bases remaining between them. Here the CDR3 reads CASSPDLVFADTQYF. CDR3 DNA sequence: TGTGCCAGCAGCCCCGACTTGGTCTTTGCGGATACGCAGTATTTT.

The chain employs TRBV7-2 and TRBJ2-1; D ambiguous. Germline V gene data show CDR1 as SGHTA and CDR2 as FQGNSA. Trimming stripped 1 base from V and 0 bases from J, with 13 bases between. The CDR3 has 17 amino acids. The CDR3 region is CASSLGALFSSYNEQFF. The CDR3 region has the DNA TGTGCCAGCAGCTTAGGGGCCCTCTTTAGCTCCTACAATGAGCAGTTCTTC.

This sequence joins TRBV24-1 and TRBJ1-5; 10 positions match TRBD1. The CDR3 totals 15 residues. The ends lost 4 bases at V and 1 base at J; junction bases unmatched: 0. Germline loops: CDR1 KGHDR, CDR2 SFDVKD. Here the CDR3 DNA reads TGTGCCACCAGTGAGGGACAGGGGAGCAATCAGCCCCAGCATTTT. Its translation: CATSEGQGSNQPQHF.

This chain links TRBV4-2 with TRBJ2-3; D may be TRBD2 (6 bases). Germline CDR1 LGHNA, CDR2 YNFKEQ. This CDR3 spans 15 amino acids. Trimming shortened V by 4 bases and J by 1 base, and 12 bases separated the two germline ends. CDR3 DNA: TGTGCCAGCAGCCCCGGGGGATATGGCACAGATACGCAGTATTTT. Protein product: CASSPGGYGTDTQYF.

V is TRBV9 and J is TRBJ1-4; D not resolved. The CDR3 consists of 12 residues. CDR1 and CDR2 (germline): SGDLS, YYNGEE. CDR3: CASRSPGEKLFF. The CDR3 DNA reads as TGTGCTTCCCGGTCCCCGGGTGAAAAACTGTTTTTT.

The V and J genes are TRBV27 and TRBJ2-1, with D tentatively TRBD2 (5 bases). Trimming left V 3 bases short and J 3 bases short, with 12 bases between. Germline V CDR1 and CDR2: MNHEY, SMNVEV (reference sequence). The CDR3 totals 15 residues. The CDR3 sequence is CASSLDFSNYNEQFF. CDR3 DNA sequence: TGTGCCAGCAGTTTGGACTTTTCGAACTACAATGAGCAGTTCTTC.

The V call is TRBV9, the J call TRBJ2-5; D not resolved. Germline V gene sequence: CDR1 SGDLS, CDR2 YYNGEE. V shed 2 bases and J shed 1 base, with 6 bases lying between them. The CDR3 runs 13 residues. CDR3 DNA: TGTGCCAGCAGCGTCGAGATCCAAGAGACCCAGTACTTC. Amino acid sequence: CASSVEIQETQYF.

This clone was counted a single time. This chain uses TRBV10-3 with TRBJ2-7; TRBD2 agrees at 12 bases. Germline V CDR1 and CDR2: ENHRY, SYGVKD. This CDR3 has 14 amino acids. Trimming at V came to 10 bases and at J to 5 bases, leaving 9 bases not matched to a gene. The CDR3 DNA sequence: TGTGCCACTATGACTAGCGGGAGATCGCACGAGCAGTACTTC. This gives the protein CATMTSGRSHEQYF.

The chain combines TRBV12-3 or TRBV12-4 with TRBJ2-2; D remains ambiguous. This CDR3 comprises 13 residues. V lost 7 bases to trimming and J lost 5 bases, with 11 bases between them. CDR3: CASNEARTGELFF. In nucleotides, the CDR3 is TGTGCCAGCAACGAAGCTAGAACCGGGGAGCTGTTTTTT.

V is TRBV18 and J is TRBJ1-2; 9 bases match TRBD1. This CDR3 comprises 14 residues. The junction had 8 bases not matched to a gene; V was cut back by 6 bases and J by 6 bases. CDR1 and CDR2 (germline): KGHSH, LQKENI. This chain's CDR3 is CASSNPTGGDGYTF. In DNA form, the CDR3 reads TGTGCCAGCTCGAATCCGACAGGGGGAGATGGCTACACCTTC.

This sequence joins TRBV30 and TRBJ1-4; D is undetermined. CDR1 is GTSNPN and CDR2 is SVGIG in the germline V gene (reference sequence). V lost 1 base and J 0 bases, leaving 6 bases between the germline ends. This CDR3 is 14 amino acids long. CDR3 DNA sequence: TGTGCCTGGAGTGGGTTAGCAACTAATGAAAAACTGTTTTTT. It codes for CAWSGLATNEKLFF.

This clone was seen once. The chain uses TRBV2 and TRBJ2-1; D unresolved. The germline V gene has CDR1 SNHLY and CDR2 FYNNEI. With 0 bases removed from V and 5 bases from J, the gap between germline ends came to 8 bases. This CDR3 spans 14 amino acids. Here the CDR3 reads CASSEAEADNEQFF. CDR3 nucleotide sequence: TGTGCCAGCAGTGAAGCAGAGGCAGACAATGAGCAGTTCTTC.

The rearrangement links TRBV19 to TRBJ1-2; possible D gene TRBD1, 6 bases. This CDR3 is 15 amino acids long. Germline assignment: CDR1 LNHDA and CDR2 SQIVND (reference sequence). V lost 4 bases and J 8 bases, leaving 20 bases between the germline ends. The CDR3 here is CASSTRGDQLGGYTF. Here the CDR3 DNA reads TGTGCCAGTAGTACCAGGGGCGATCAACTGGGGGGCTACACCTTC. Complete variable domain (other parts from reference TRBV19 and TRBJ1-2): DGGITQSPKYLFRKEGQNVTLSCEQNLNHDAMYWYRQDPGQGLRLIYYSQIVNDFQKGDIAEGYSVSREKKESFPLTVTSAQKNPTAFYLCASSTRGDQLGGYTFGSGTRLTVV.

This rearrangement joins TRBV7-3 to TRBJ1-1, with a weak D call TRBD1 (5 bases). Germline values: CDR1 SGHTA, CDR2 FQGTGA. The V end was cut by 3 bases, the J end by 3 bases, with 14 bases between. There are 15 residues in the CDR3. The CDR3 nucleotides are TGTGCCAGCAGCTTCAAGGGGCTCCCGGACACTGAAGCTTTCTTT. Protein product: CASSFKGLPDTEAFF. The whole variable domain, remainder taken from reference TRBV7-3 and TRBJ1-1, is GAGVSQTPSNKVTEKGKYVELRCDPISGHTALYWYRQSLGQGPEFLIYFQGTGAADDSGLPNDRFFAVRPEGSVSTLKIQRTERGDSAVYLCASSFKGLPDTEAFFGQGTRLTVV.

The chain couples TRBV7-2 to TRBJ1-5; no definite D call. Germline V gene data show CDR1 as SGHTA and CDR2 as FQGNSA. The length of the CDR3 is 12 residues. The V end lost 5 bases, the J end lost 3 bases, and 5 bases lay between the germline ends. The CDR3 region is CASSVNNQPQHF. The CDR3, as DNA: TGTGCCAGCAGCGTAAACAATCAGCCCCAGCATTTT.

The V and J genes are TRBV10-1 and TRBJ1-2, with 8 bases aligning to TRBD1. The CDR3 has 15 amino acids. Unmatched junction bases numbered 9, after V lost 4 bases and J lost 5 bases. The germline CDR1 and CDR2 sequences are WNHNN and SYGVQD (reference sequence). The CDR3 spells CASSGLLTGAYGYTF. CDR3 sequence (DNA): TGCGCCAGCAGTGGGTTACTGACAGGGGCATATGGCTACACCTTC.